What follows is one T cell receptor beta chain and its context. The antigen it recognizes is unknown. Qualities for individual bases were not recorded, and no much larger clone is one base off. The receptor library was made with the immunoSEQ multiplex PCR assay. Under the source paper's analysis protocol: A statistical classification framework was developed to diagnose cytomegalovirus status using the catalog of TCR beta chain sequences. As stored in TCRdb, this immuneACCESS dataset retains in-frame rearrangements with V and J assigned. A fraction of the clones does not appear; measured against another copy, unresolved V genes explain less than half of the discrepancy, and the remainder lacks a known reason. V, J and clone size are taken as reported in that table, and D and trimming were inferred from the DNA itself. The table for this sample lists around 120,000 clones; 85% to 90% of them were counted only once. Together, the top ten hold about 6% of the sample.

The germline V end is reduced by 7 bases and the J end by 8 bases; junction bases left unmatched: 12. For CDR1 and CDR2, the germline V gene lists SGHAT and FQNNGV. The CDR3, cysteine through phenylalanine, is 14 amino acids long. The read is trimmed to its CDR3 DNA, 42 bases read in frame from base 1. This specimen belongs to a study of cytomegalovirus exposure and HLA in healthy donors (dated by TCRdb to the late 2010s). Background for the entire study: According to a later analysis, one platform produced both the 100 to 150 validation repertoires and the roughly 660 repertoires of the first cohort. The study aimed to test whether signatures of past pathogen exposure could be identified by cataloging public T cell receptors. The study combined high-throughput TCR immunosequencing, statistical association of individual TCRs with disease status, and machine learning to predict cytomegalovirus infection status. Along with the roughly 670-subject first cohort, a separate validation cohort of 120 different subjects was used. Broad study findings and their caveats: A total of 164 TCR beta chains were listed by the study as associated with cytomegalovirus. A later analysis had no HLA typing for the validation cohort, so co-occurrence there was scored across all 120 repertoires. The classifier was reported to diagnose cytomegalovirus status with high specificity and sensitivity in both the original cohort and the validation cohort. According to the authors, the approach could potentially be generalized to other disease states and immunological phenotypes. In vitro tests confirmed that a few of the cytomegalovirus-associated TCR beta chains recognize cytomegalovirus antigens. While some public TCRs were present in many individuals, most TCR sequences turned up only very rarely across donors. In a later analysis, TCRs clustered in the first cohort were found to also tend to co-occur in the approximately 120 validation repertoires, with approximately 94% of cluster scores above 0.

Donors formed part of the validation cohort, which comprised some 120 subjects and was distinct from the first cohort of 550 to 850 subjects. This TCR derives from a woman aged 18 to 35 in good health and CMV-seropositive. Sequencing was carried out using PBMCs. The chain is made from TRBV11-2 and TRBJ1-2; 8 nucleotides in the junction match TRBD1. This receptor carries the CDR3 CASNSPRTGLGYTF. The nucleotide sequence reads TGTGCCAGCAATAGTCCCCGGACAGGGCTCGGCTACACCTTC.